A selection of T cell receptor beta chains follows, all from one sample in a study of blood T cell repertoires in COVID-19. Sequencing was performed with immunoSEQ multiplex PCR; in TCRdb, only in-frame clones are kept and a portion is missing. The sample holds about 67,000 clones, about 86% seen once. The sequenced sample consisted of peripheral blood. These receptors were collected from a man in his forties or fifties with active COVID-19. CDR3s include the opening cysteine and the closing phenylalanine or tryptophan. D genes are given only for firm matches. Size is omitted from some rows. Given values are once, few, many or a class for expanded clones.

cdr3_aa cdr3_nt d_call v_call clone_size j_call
CASTAPMSSGNTIYF TGTGCCAGCACCGCTCCCATGAGCTCTGGAAACACCATATATTTT NA TRBV28 NA TRBJ1-3
CASSYSGVTQGYEQYF TGCGCCAGCAGCTACTCAGGGGTTACGCAAGGGTACGAGCAGTACTTC NA TRBV5-1 NA TRBJ2-7
CATSGSGTLSYEQYF TGTGCCACCAGTGGTTCCGGGACATTGTCCTACGAGCAGTACTTC NA TRBV24-1 NA TRBJ2-7
CASSPRTGGYEQYF TGTGCCAGCAGCCCTAGGACAGGGGGCTACGAGCAGTACTTC TRBD1 TRBV9 once TRBJ2-7
CASSLRIGGRAGEEQFF TGCGCCAGCAGCTTAAGGATTGGCGGGAGGGCAGGGGAAGAGCAGTTCTTC TRBD2 TRBV5-1 NA TRBJ2-1
CSVAGTHTDTQYF TGCAGCGTTGCGGGGACTCACACAGATACGCAGTATTTT NA TRBV29-1 few TRBJ2-3
CASSYVGRGKKETQYF TGTGCCAGCAGTTACGTTGGGCGGGGGAAAAAAGAGACCCAGTACTTC TRBD2 TRBV6-5 NA TRBJ2-5
CASSDQGASDGYTF TGTGCCAGCAGTGACCAGGGGGCCTCGGATGGCTACACCTTC TRBD1 TRBV6-1 few TRBJ1-2
CAIIWDRGRTDTQYF TGTGCCATCATCTGGGACAGGGGTCGTACAGATACGCAGTATTTT TRBD1 TRBV10-3 NA TRBJ2-3
CASSLGQMNTEAFF TGCGCCAGCAGCTTGGGACAGATGAACACTGAAGCTTTCTTT NA TRBV5-1 NA TRBJ1-1
CASSLGDRGYNSPLHF TGTGCCAGCAGCTTGGGGGACAGGGGGTATAATTCACCCCTCCACTTT TRBD1 TRBV5-5 NA TRBJ1-6
CASSQAATKTGETQYF TGTGCCAGCAGCCAAGCTGCAACCAAAACGGGAGAGACCCAGTACTTC NA TRBV14 few TRBJ2-5
CASSSTGTGGTGELFF TGTGCCAGCAGCTCTACCGGGACAGGGGGTACCGGGGAGCTGTTTTTT TRBD1 TRBV7-9 NA TRBJ2-2
CASENSQGNTEAFF TGTGCCAGCGAAAACTCACAGGGGAACACTGAAGCTTTCTTT NA TRBV7-9 NA TRBJ1-1
CAISEPGRDRFYNEQFF TGTGCCATCAGTGAGCCAGGCCGCGACCGCTTCTACAATGAGCAGTTCTTC NA TRBV10-3 NA TRBJ2-1
CASSQDWGGVYEQYF TGTGCCAGCAGCCAAGACTGGGGCGGCGTCTACGAGCAGTACTTC NA TRBV3-1/TRBV3-2 few TRBJ2-7
CASSYGQGFYGYTF TGCGCCAGCAGCTACGGACAGGGTTTTTATGGCTACACCTTC TRBD1 TRBV5-1 few TRBJ1-2
CASSQDDLTGGLYEQYF TGCGCCAGCAGCCAAGATGATTTGACAGGGGGCCTATACGAGCAGTACTTC TRBD1 TRBV4-1 NA TRBJ2-7
CASMLTGRPDTQYF TGTGCCAGCATGTTGACAGGGCGCCCAGATACGCAGTATTTT NA TRBV21-1 once TRBJ2-3
CASSSRGQETQYF TGTGCCAGTAGTAGCCGGGGACAAGAGACCCAGTACTTC NA TRBV19 NA TRBJ2-5
CASSLQGPNTGELFF TGTGCCAGCAGCCTACAGGGCCCGAACACCGGGGAGCTGTTTTTT NA TRBV6-2/TRBV6-3 once TRBJ2-2
CATSGGTGAYEQYF TGTGCCACCAGTGGGGGGACAGGGGCCTACGAGCAGTACTTC TRBD1 TRBV24-1 NA TRBJ2-7
CAWDRGGAGGELFF TGTGCCTGGGACCGAGGAGGGGCGGGCGGGGAGCTGTTTTTT NA TRBV30 NA TRBJ2-2
CASSRQGNYGYTF TGTGCCAGCAGCCGACAGGGGAACTATGGCTACACCTTC TRBD1 TRBV28 NA TRBJ1-2
CSASEGAGGTEAFF TGCAGTGCTAGTGAGGGGGCAGGGGGGACTGAAGCTTTCTTT TRBD1 TRBV20-1 NA TRBJ1-1
CATSRDPGAGETQYF TGTGCCACCAGCAGAGATCCCGGAGCGGGGGAGACCCAGTACTTC TRBD2 TRBV15 NA TRBJ2-5
CATSDEGARGYTF TGTGCCACCAGTGATGAGGGGGCGCGTGGCTACACCTTC TRBD1 TRBV24-1 NA TRBJ1-2
CASRGGVSNEKLFF TGTGCCAGCAGGGGAGGGGTGTCTAATGAAAAACTGTTTTTT NA TRBV6-6 NA TRBJ1-4
CASSQWGANEKLFF TGTGCCAGCAGCCAGTGGGGGGCTAATGAAAAACTGTTTTTT NA TRBV7-9 NA TRBJ1-4
CASRHWTGEKYEQYF TGTGCCAGCAGGCACTGGACAGGGGAGAAGTACGAGCAGTACTTC TRBD1 TRBV28 NA TRBJ2-7
CASSQEGLAKKFF TGTGCCAGCAGCCAAGAGGGACTAGCTAAGAAGTTCTTC TRBD2 TRBV3-1/TRBV3-2 once TRBJ2-1
CASSLQGGDTEAFF TGCGCCAGCAGTTTACAGGGAGGGGACACTGAAGCTTTCTTT NA TRBV10-2 NA TRBJ1-1
CASSLEGSSSYEQYF TGCGCCAGCAGCTTGGAGGGGTCAAGCTCCTACGAGCAGTACTTC NA TRBV5-1 NA TRBJ2-7
CASSQVPGGNGRNEQFF TGCGCCAGCAGCCAAGTTCCCGGGGGGAACGGACGCAATGAGCAGTTCTTC TRBD2 TRBV4-1 NA TRBJ2-1
CASSSVWWGRGNTYEQYF TGTGCCAGCAGCTCGGTATGGTGGGGCAGGGGCAATACCTACGAGCAGTACTTC NA TRBV11-2 NA TRBJ2-7
CATSRDVGGGSTDTQYF TGTGCCACCAGCAGAGATGTTGGCGGGGGGTCCACAGATACGCAGTATTTT TRBD2 TRBV15 NA TRBJ2-3
CASSQRRTGGNTGELFF TGTGCCAGCAGTCAGCGGAGGACAGGGGGTAACACCGGGGAGCTGTTTTTT TRBD1 TRBV6-6 NA TRBJ2-2
CAWSVRGLFHEQYF TGTGCCTGGAGCGTAAGGGGGCTATTTCACGAGCAGTACTTC TRBD1 TRBV30 NA TRBJ2-7
CASSIMVRGGGNQPQHF TGTGCCAGTAGTATAATGGTTCGGGGTGGGGGCAATCAGCCCCAGCATTTT NA TRBV19 few TRBJ1-5
CASSQPGVYGYTF TGCGCCAGCAGCCAACCGGGGGTCTATGGCTACACCTTC NA TRBV4-1 NA TRBJ1-2
CASSLGMVRSPLHF TGTGCCAGCAGCTTAGGCATGGTTCGGTCACCCCTCCACTTT NA TRBV7-2 NA TRBJ1-6
CASTLRGLAGAGSYNEQFF TGTGCCAGCACCCTGAGGGGCCTAGCGGGGGCCGGGTCCTACAATGAGCAGTTCTTC TRBD2 TRBV2 NA TRBJ2-1
CASSYEGSGGHNEQFF TGTGCCAGCAGTTACGAGGGTAGCGGGGGACACAATGAGCAGTTCTTC TRBD2 TRBV6-2/TRBV6-3 NA TRBJ2-1
CASSGHGTENTGELFF TGTGCCAGCAGCGGCCACGGGACAGAGAACACCGGGGAGCTGTTTTTT TRBD1 TRBV9 NA TRBJ2-2
CASSHVGLVETQYF TGCGCCAGCAGCCACGTTGGACTAGTGGAGACCCAGTACTTC TRBD2 TRBV4-1 NA TRBJ2-5
CASSPHPLPEKLFF TGTGCCAGCTCACCACACCCCCTACCGGAAAAACTGTTTTTT NA TRBV18 once TRBJ1-4
CASSLALTGPGYTF TGTGCCAGCAGCTTGGCGCTGACAGGGCCCGGCTACACCTTC TRBD1 TRBV5-4 NA TRBJ1-2
CASRIIGTAYEQYF TGTGCAAGTCGCATAATAGGGACAGCCTACGAGCAGTACTTC NA TRBV12-2 NA TRBJ2-7
CASRWTGGQEQFF TGTGCCAGCAGGTGGACAGGGGGCCAGGAGCAGTTCTTC TRBD1 TRBV6-6 NA TRBJ2-1
CASSEKSGGHYEQYF TGTGCCAGCAGTGAAAAGTCCGGGGGTCACTACGAGCAGTACTTC NA TRBV2 NA TRBJ2-7
CASSHKQGRSPLHF TGTGCCAGCAGCCATAAACAGGGACGGTCACCCCTCCACTTT NA TRBV3-1/TRBV3-2 NA TRBJ1-6
CASSVTGVSVETQYF TGTGCCAGCAGCGTAACAGGGGTATCAGTAGAGACCCAGTACTTC TRBD1 TRBV7-2 once TRBJ2-5
CASSIPGLAGGNEQFF TGTGCCAGCAGCATCCCGGGACTAGCGGGGGGCAATGAGCAGTTCTTC TRBD2 TRBV7-2 NA TRBJ2-1
CATSGRPGQAYNEQFF TGTGCCACCAGTGGCCGACCGGGACAGGCCTACAATGAGCAGTTCTTC TRBD1 TRBV24-1 NA TRBJ2-1